The T cell receptor (beta chain) described here comes from a study of T cell responses to AZD1222 COVID-19 vaccine (dated by TCRdb to about 2021). Broadly, across the study: AZD1222 recipients whose second dose came at about 4 weeks and those whose second dose came at about 12 weeks were combined into one group, since spike-specific TCR depth and breadth did not differ between the two schedules. TCR sequencing covered 230 to 250 trial participants: 200 to 210 given two doses of AZD1222 and 26 given two doses of MenACWY control vaccine. Trial participants were enrolled by age into subgroups of 18-55, 56-69 and 70-plus years, and roughly 150, 30 and 60 TCR-sequenced participants, respectively, were included in these subgroups.

Findings and caveats that apply to the study as a whole: Reportedly, close to half of the unique spike-specific TCRs recognized epitopes lying outside the regions that are mutated in the B.1.351 and B.1.1.7 variants. The 56-69-year group was small, and its depth increase did not reach significance, likely because of low power. Participants were mostly white British and included more females than males, and it was suggested by the authors that clonal diversity may have been underestimated. Because no day 14 peak-response samples were available, repertoires were characterized only after the peak T cell response. Vaccine-associated CD4 TCRs spanned the whole spike protein, with dominant responses in regions 160-218 and 743-854. Conclusions about previously exposed vaccinees are limited, since just five to seven AZD1222 recipients were seropositive for SARS-CoV-2 at baseline. Spike-specific TCR breadth and depth rose significantly after two AZD1222 doses compared with day 0 and with MenACWY recipients.

The CDR3 regions of human TCRbeta chains were analyzed by immunosequencing. In the paper's pipeline: TCRs in the repertoires were matched against a reference library of SARS-CoV-2-specific TCRs that had been generated with the MIRA antigen-specificity platform. Breadth was defined as the fraction of unique TCRs that were SARS-CoV-2-associated, and depth was defined as the fraction of total T cells that were SARS-CoV-2-associated. Using the MIRA data, each spike-specific TCR was assigned both to the spike region to which the TCR was reactive and to a CD4 or CD8 class. Log10-transformed breadth and depth values were compared by one-way ANOVA with Sidak's multiple comparisons tests. TCRdb retrieved this table from immuneACCESS and kept in-frame rearrangements only. Not all clones are present; in checked studies, unresolved V genes account for under half, and no reason is known for the remainder. That table gives V, J and clone size, and the DNA gave D and trimming. In all, the sample holds about 35,000 clones, and approximately 86% of those were seen once. The ten top clones hold about 6.6% of the sample.

Sample time point, as interpreted from the label and publication: baseline before first vaccination. Samples from vaccinated people were obtained from the UK trials COV001 and COV002, which included a single-blind randomized controlled phase 2/3 trial of AZD1222 (ChAdOx1 nCoV-19) in healthy adults. For TCRbeta chain sequencing, PBMC samples were collected from trial participants at day 0 and at day 28 after the second dose. The junction carries 6 bases between V and J, which are trimmed by 4 bases and 5 bases respectively. Spanning cysteine to phenylalanine, the CDR3 consists of 12 amino acids. The entry retains the CDR3 DNA only, 36 bases that are in frame from base 1. In the case of this clone: The antigen it binds to is not known. It has no much larger one-base neighbor in the sample; base qualities were not kept.

The sample in question was peripheral blood, obtained on day 0 of AZD1222 vaccination. The chain couples TRBV12-3 or TRBV12-4 to TRBJ1-5; no D gene call is confident. The clonotype originates from an adult in good health. The nucleotides read TGTGCCAGCAGTTCGATGGATCAGCCCCAGCATTTT. This encodes CASSSMDQPQHF.